This paragraph covers one T cell receptor (beta chain) sequence. Germline assignment: CDR1 MNHEY and CDR2 SVGAGI. Trimming took 6 bases from V and 1 from J, leaving 15 bases between them. The CDR3 is made up of 15 amino acids. The entry originates in a study of blood T cell repertoires in COVID-19. Study as a whole: From the United States, Italy and Spain came samples of acute and convalescent COVID-19.

One Seattle source followed patients from active infection through their disease course. Authors' processing steps: Counts of nucleated cells, estimated from reference gene primer amplification, were obtained. Sequencing was performed with immunoSEQ multiplex PCR; in TCRdb, only in-frame clones are kept and a portion is missing. The V and J calls and clone size are taken from that table; D and trimming were inferred from the DNA. The data hold approximately 500,000 clones, with 85% to 90% observed a single time. Sequencing used peripheral blood. The clonotype comes from a woman aged 45-60 years with COVID-19, enrolled during active disease. The chain joins TRBV6-5 to TRBJ1-1; D is undetermined. CDR3 sequence: CASSAELLWNTEAFF. CDR3 DNA sequence: TGTGCCAGCAGCGCGGAGCTTCTCTGGAACACTGAAGCTTTCTTT.